The rows below give T cell receptor beta chains drawn from one sample of a study of T cells in Graves' hyperthyroidism and ophthalmopathy. One entry per CDR3 protein, called by TCRdb with MiXCR from the multiplex PCR reads. The sample contains around 620,000 distinct CDR3 sequences, approximately 14% of which appear only once. The sample comprised blood. These receptor sequences come from a woman between 18 and 29 years old with Graves' ophthalmopathy. CDR3s leave out the opening cysteine and the closing phenylalanine or tryptophan. The order of the fields is V gene, CDR3 protein.

V: TRBV20-1
CDR3: SAQHRSYPYEQF

V: TRBV7-9
CDR3: ASSLASQGRNEQF

V: TRBV10-3
CDR3: AIRDSVNQPQH

V: TRBV7-8
CDR3: ASSLPGLAGDGETQY

V: TRBV2
CDR3: ASIRTGNYGYT

V: TRBV7-9
CDR3: ASSKSWGRSYEQY

V: TRBV14
CDR3: ASSSAGDGTDTQY

V: TRBV20-1
CDR3: SASVRGIEQY

V: TRBV19
CDR3: ASSIGGGSTEAF

V: TRBV28
CDR3: ASSHIGGVSQETQY

V: TRBV7-8
CDR3: ASSRTGGANEQFSQF

V: TRBV19
CDR3: ASSTPGSLATGELF

V: TRBV13
CDR3: ASSPRQGSEQY

V: TRBV28
CDR3: ASSWGLAGFMDTQY

V: TRBV11-2
CDR3: ASSLPSWVNGDNEQF

V: TRBV28
CDR3: ASTIGGFDEQY

V: TRBV11-2
CDR3: ASSPSGRDYYEQY

V: TRBV6-2/TRBV6-3
CDR3: ASSDPDETQY

V: TRBV9
CDR3: ASSVGRTSYGYT

V: TRBV4-1
CDR3: ASSQEGGYTDTQY

V: TRBV5-6
CDR3: ASSAGPAYEQY

V: TRBV27
CDR3: ASSLGAGRRPQH

V: TRBV5-8
CDR3: AGSDGPQDGYT

V: TRBV28
CDR3: ASSLFEGGFYSNQPQH

V: TRBV24-1
CDR3: ATSVHEQY

V: TRBV24-1
CDR3: ATSDSPGGLNTGELF

V: TRBV12-5
CDR3: ASGSRSYEQY

V: TRBV7-6
CDR3: ASSSKRLAGTYEQY

V: TRBV7-8
CDR3: ASSFQVTSGSSYNEQF

V: TRBV7-9
CDR3: ASSLENEAF

V: TRBV18
CDR3: ASSWLAGGIYNEQF

V: TRBV28
CDR3: ASSWSGLAGGPGGTDTQY

V: TRBV28
CDR3: ASSFRASGRGYEQY

V: TRBV7-9
CDR3: ASSTGLANPYEQY

V: TRBV3-1
CDR3: ASSQDWADYGYT

V: TRBV2
CDR3: ASSEGGLAGETQY